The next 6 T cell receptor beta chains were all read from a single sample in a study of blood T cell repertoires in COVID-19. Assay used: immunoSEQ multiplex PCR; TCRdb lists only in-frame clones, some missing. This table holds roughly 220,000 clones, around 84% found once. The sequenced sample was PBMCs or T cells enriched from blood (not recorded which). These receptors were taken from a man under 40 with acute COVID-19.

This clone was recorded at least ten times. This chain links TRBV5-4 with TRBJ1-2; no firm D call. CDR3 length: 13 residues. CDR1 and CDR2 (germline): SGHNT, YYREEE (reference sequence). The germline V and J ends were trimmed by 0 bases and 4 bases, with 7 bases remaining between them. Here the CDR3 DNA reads TGTGCCAGCAGCTTGGGGGCCACCTATGGCTACACCTTC. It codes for CASSLGATYGYTF.

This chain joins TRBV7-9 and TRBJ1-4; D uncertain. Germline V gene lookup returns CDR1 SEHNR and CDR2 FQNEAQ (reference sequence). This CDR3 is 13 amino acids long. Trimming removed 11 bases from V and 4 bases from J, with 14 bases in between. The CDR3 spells CASQSGNNEKLFF. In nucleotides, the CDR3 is TGTGCCTCTCAATCGGGGAATAATGAAAAACTGTTTTTT.

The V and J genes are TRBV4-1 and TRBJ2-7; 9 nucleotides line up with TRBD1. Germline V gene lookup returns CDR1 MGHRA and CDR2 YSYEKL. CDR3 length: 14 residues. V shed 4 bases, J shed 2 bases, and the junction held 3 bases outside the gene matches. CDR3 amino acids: CASSPTGGPYEQYF. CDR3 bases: TGCGCCAGCAGCCCAACAGGGGGCCCCTACGAGCAGTACTTC.

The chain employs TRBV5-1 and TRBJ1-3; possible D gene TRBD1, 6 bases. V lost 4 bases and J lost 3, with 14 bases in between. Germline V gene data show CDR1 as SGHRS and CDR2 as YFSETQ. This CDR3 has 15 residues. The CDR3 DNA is TGCGCCAGCAGCCGGGACGGGGGGCTTGGAAACACCATATATTTT. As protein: CASSRDGGLGNTIYF.

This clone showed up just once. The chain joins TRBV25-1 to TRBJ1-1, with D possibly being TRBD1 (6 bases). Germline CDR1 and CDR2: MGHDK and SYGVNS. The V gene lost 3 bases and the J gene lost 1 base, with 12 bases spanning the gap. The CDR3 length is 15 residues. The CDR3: CASSELARGNTEAFF. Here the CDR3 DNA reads TGTGCCAGCAGTGAGTTGGCCAGGGGGAACACTGAAGCTTTCTTT.

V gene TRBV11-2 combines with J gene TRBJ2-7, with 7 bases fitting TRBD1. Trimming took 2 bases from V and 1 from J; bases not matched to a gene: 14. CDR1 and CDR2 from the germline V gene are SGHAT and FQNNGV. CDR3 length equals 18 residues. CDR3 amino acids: CASSLFSGVDRFSYEQYF. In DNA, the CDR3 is TGTGCCAGCAGCTTATTCAGTGGTGTGGACAGGTTTTCCTACGAGCAGTACTTC. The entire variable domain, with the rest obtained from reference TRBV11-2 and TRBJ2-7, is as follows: EAGVAQSPRYKIIEKRQSVAFWCNPISGHATLYWYQQILGQGPKLLIQFQNNGVVDDSQLPKDRFSAERLKGVDSTLKIQPAKLEDSAVYLCASSLFSGVDRFSYEQYFGPGTRLTVT.